Each of the 8 T cell receptor beta chains below was sequenced from the same sample in a study of blood T cell repertoires in COVID-19. The assay was immunoSEQ multiplex PCR, and TCRdb's table has in-frame clones only and misses some. The table records 74,000 or so clones, roughly nine tenths of them present only once. Material: peripheral blood. Receptors were obtained from a man over 45 with acute or convalescent COVID-19.

V usage is TRBV7-9 and J usage is TRBJ1-6; 9 positions match TRBD1. The J segment lost 8 bases and the V segment lost 4 bases, leaving 3 bases of the junction unmatched. Germline V gene data show CDR1 as SEHNR and CDR2 as FQNEAQ (reference sequence). The CDR3 covers 14 residues. This CDR3 reads CASSSGQGYSPLHF. The CDR3 coding sequence is TGTGCCAGCAGCTCCGGACAGGGGTATTCACCCCTCCACTTT. Based on the CDR3 plus reference TRBV7-9 and TRBJ1-6, the full variable domain is DTGVSQNPRHKITKRGQNVTFRCDPISEHNRLYWYRQTLGQGPEFLTYFQNEAQLEKSRLLSDRFSAERPKGSFSTLEIQRTEQGDSAMYLCASSSGQGYSPLHFGNGTRLTVT.

The sample holds one count of this clone. The chain is built from TRBV27 and TRBJ2-3, with TRBD2 identical over 9 bases. Germline V gene lookup returns CDR1 MNHEY and CDR2 SMNVEV (reference sequence). V lost 7 bases to trimming and J lost 4 bases; unmatched junction nucleotides: 15. This CDR3 comprises 17 residues. The CDR3 region has the DNA TGTGCCAGCATGAGGCTAGCGGGAACGCTGGGGCCAGATACGCAGTATTTT. It specifies CASMRLAGTLGPDTQYF.

The V and J genes are TRBV6-6 and TRBJ2-7; TRBD2 matches 13 bases. CDR1 and CDR2 (germline): MNHNY, SVGAGI (reference sequence). V lost 6 bases and J lost 6; bases outside the gene matches: 11. The CDR3 extends over 16 amino acids. In nucleotides, the CDR3 is TGTGCCAGCAGACCCTCCGGGACTAGCGGGATCGGCGAGCAGTACGTC. Protein product: CASRPSGTSGIGEQYV.

The gene calls are TRBV11-3 and TRBJ2-5; 8 nucleotides align to TRBD2. Germline V gene lookup returns CDR1 SGHNT and CDR2 YENEEA. V shed 5 bases, J shed 4 bases, and the junction held 6 bases outside the gene matches. The CDR3 contains 14 residues. CDR3 sequence: CASSKLAVAETQYF. The CDR3 bases are TGTGCCAGCAGCAAACTAGCGGTGGCAGAGACCCAGTACTTC.

This clone was recorded only once. The gene calls are TRBV5-1 and TRBJ2-1, with D perhaps matching TRBD2 (6 bases). CDR1 and CDR2 from the germline V gene are SGHRS and YFSETQ. The CDR3 totals 17 residues. Trimming took 1 base from V and 0 from J, leaving 14 bases between them. CDR3 region: CASSLSWGGGSYNEQFF. The CDR3 nucleotides are TGCGCCAGCAGCTTGAGCTGGGGAGGAGGCTCCTACAATGAGCAGTTCTTC.

This rearrangement joins TRBV10-1 to TRBJ1-5; D not certain. The V end lost 6 bases, the J end lost 6 bases, and 18 bases lay between the germline ends. This CDR3 region has 15 residues. Germline-derived CDR1 and CDR2 are WNHNN and SYGVQD (reference sequence). The CDR3 region is CASREPQVGGQPQHF. The CDR3 nucleotides read TGCGCCAGCAGGGAACCTCAGGTCGGAGGTCAGCCCCAGCATTTT.

J is TRBJ1-1 and V is TRBV5-1, with D unclear. The CDR3 is made up of 13 amino acids. V was pared by 1 base and J by 8 bases, with 12 bases between. Per germline, CDR1 SGHRS and CDR2 YFSETQ. CDR3 amino acids: CASSLLEGSEAFF. The DNA for the CDR3 is TGCGCCAGCAGCTTGTTAGAGGGCTCGGAAGCTTTCTTT.

The chain uses TRBV20-1 and TRBJ2-7; perhaps TRBD2 as D (6 bases). The ends were cut back, 8 bases at V and 6 bases at J, with 14 bases in the middle. This CDR3 spans 11 amino acids. Germline CDR1 reads DFQATT; CDR2 reads SNEGSKA (reference sequence). The CDR3 nucleotides read TGCAGTACTCGGGACTCCGGCGAGCAGTACGTC. Its protein product is CSTRDSGEQYV.